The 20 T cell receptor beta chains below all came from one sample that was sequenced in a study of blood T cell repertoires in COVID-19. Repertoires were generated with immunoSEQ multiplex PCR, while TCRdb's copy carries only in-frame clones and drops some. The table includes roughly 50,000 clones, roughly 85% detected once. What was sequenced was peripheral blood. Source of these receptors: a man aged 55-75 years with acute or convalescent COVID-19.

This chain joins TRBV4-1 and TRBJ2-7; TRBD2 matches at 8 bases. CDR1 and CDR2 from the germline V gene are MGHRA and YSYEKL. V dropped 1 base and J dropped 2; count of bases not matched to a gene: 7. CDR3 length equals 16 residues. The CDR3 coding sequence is TGCGCCAGCAGCCAAGTGGCTAGCGGGCCTACCTACGAGCAGTACTTC. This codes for CASSQVASGPTYEQYF.

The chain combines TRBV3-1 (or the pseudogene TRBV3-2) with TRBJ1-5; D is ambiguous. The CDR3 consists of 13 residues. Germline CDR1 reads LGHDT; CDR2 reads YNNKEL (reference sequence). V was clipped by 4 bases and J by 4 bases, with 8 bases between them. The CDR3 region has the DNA TGTGCCAGCAGCCCACAGCCAAATCAGCCCCAGCATTTT. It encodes CASSPQPNQPQHF.

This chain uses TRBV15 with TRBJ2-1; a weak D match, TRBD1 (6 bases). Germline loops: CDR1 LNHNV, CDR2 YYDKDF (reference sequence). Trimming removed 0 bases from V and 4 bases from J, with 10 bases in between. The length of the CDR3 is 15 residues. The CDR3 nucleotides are TGTGCCACCAGCAGAGACAGGGGATCGTACAATGAGCAGTTCTTC. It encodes CATSRDRGSYNEQFF.

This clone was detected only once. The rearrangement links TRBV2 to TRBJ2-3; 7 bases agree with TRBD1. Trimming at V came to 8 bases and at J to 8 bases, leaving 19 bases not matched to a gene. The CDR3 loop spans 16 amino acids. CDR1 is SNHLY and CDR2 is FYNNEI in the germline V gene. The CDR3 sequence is CASVARTGRVSGTQYF. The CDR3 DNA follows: TGTGCCAGCGTGGCAAGGACAGGCAGGGTCTCAGGTACGCAGTATTTT. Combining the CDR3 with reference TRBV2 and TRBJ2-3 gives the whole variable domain EPEVTQTPSHQVTQMGQEVILRCVPISNHLYFYWYRQILGQKVEFLVSFYNNEISEKSEIFDDQFSVERPDGSNFTLKIRSTKLEDSAMYFCASVARTGRVSGTQYFGPGTRLTVL.

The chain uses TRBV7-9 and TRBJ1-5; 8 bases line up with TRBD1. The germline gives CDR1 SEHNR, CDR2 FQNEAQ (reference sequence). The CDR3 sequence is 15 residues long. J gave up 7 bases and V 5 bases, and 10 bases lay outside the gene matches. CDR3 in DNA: TGTGCCAGCAGCGGGACCGACAGGGGTGGACAGCCCCAGCATTTT. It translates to CASSGTDRGGQPQHF.

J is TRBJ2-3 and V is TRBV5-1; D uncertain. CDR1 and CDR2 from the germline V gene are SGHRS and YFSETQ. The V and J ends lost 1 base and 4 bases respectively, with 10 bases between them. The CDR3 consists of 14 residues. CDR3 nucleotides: TGCGCCAGCAGCTTGATAGATTTGGCAGATACGCAGTATTTT. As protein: CASSLIDLADTQYF.

The CDR3 region is CASSLATGGNTIYF. CDR3 nucleotides: TGTGCCAGCAGTTTAGCGACAGGGGGCAACACCATATATTTT. The chain recombines TRBV28 with TRBJ1-3; 10 positions match TRBD1. In germline, CDR1 is MDHEN, CDR2 SYDVKM. After removal of 2 bases from V and 7 bases from J, the junction contained 2 bases not matched to a gene. This CDR3 has 14 residues.

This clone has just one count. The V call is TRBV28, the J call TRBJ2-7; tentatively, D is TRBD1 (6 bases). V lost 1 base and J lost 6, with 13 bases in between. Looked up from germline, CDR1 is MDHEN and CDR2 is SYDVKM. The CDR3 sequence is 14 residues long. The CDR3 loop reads CASSLYNRAGEQYF. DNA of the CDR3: TGTGCCAGCAGTTTATATAACAGGGCCGGCGAGCAGTACTTC.

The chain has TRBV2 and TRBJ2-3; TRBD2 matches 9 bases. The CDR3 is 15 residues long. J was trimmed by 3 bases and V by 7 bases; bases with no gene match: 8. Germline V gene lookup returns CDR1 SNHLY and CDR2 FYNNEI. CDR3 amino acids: CASKPLAGDTDTQYF. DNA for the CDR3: TGTGCCAGCAAGCCATTAGCGGGAGATACAGATACGCAGTATTTT.

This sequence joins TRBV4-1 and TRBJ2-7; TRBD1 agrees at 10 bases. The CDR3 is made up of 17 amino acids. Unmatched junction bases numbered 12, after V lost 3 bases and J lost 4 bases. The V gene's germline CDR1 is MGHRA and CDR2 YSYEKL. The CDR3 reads CASSHRWAGTGEYEQYF. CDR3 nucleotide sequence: TGCGCCAGCAGCCATCGATGGGCCGGGACAGGGGAGTACGAGCAGTACTTC.

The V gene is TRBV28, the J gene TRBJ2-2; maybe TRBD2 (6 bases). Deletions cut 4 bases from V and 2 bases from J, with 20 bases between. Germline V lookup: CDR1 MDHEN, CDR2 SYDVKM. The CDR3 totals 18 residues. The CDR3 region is CASSSLRRGRGNTGELFF. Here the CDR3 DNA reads TGTGCCAGCAGTTCCCTTCGACGTGGGCGGGGCAACACCGGGGAGCTGTTTTTT.

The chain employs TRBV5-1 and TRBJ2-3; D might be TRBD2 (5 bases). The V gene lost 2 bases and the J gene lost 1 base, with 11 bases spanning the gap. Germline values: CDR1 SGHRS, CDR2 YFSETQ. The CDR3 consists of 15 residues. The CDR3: CASSLRTPGTDTQYF. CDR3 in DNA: TGCGCCAGCAGCTTACGGACTCCCGGCACAGATACGCAGTATTTT. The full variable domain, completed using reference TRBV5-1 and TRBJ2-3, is KAGVTQTPRYLIKTRGQQVTLSCSPISGHRSVSWYQQTPGQGLQFLFEYFSETQRNKGNFPGRFSGRQFSNSRSEMNVSTLELGDSALYLCASSLRTPGTDTQYFGPGTRLTVL.

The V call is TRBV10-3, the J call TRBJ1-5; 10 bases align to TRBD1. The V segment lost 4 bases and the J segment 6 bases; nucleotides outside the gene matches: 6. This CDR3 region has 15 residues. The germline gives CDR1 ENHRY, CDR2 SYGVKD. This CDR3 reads CAISGGQGLGQPQHF. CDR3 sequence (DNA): TGTGCCATCAGTGGGGGACAGGGGTTGGGTCAGCCCCAGCATTTT.

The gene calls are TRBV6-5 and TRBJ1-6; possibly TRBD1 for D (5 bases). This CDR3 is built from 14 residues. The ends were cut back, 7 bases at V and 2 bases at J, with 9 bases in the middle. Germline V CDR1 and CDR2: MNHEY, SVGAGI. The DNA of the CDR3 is TGTGCCAGCACGGAGGGGACCTATAATTCACCCCTCCACTTT. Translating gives CASTEGTYNSPLHF.

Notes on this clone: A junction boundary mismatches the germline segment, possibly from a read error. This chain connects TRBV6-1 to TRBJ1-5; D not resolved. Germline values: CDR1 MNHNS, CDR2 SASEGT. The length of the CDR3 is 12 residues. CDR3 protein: CASSETGLGPQF. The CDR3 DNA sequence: TGTGCCAGCAGTGAGACGGGGTTAGGGCCCCAATTT.

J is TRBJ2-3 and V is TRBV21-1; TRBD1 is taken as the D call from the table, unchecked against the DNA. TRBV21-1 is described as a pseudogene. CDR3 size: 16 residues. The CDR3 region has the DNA TGTGCCAGCAGCAAACGTCCCCGCAGGGGGTCTGATACGCAGTATTTT. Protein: CASSKRPRRGSDTQYF.

The CDR3 region is CASRASGYNEQFF. Here the CDR3 DNA reads TGTGCCAGCAGGGCTAGCGGGTACAATGAGCAGTTCTTC. The rearrangement joins TRBV12-3 or TRBV12-4 to TRBJ2-1; TRBD2 matches at 8 bases. V lost 6 bases to trimming and J lost 4 bases; unmatched junction nucleotides: 2. The CDR3 runs to 13 residues.

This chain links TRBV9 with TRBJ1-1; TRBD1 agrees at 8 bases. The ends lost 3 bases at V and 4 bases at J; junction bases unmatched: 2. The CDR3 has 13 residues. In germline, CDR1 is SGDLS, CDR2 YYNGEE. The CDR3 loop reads CASSEDRATEAFF. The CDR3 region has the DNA TGTGCCAGCAGCGAGGACAGGGCCACTGAAGCTTTCTTT.

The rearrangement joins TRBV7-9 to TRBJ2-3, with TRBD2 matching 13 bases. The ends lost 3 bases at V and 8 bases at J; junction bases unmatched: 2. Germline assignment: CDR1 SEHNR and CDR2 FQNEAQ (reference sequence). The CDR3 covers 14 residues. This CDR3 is CASSFGTSGTTQYF. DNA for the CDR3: TGTGCCAGCAGCTTCGGGACTAGCGGGACTACGCAGTATTTT.

The CDR3, as DNA: TGTGCCAGCAGTCCCCTCGAGATGAGGCCCCAGCATTTT. This sequence encodes CASSPLEMRPQHF. The V call is TRBV28, the J call TRBJ1-5; the D is unclear. Germline values: CDR1 MDHEN, CDR2 SYDVKM. V was trimmed by 5 bases and J by 9 bases, leaving 14 bases between them. This CDR3 region has 13 residues.